The T cell receptor beta chain described here comes from a study of T cell responses to AZD1222 COVID-19 vaccine (dated by TCRdb to the early 2020s). With respect to the entire study: AZD1222 recipients whose second dose came at about 4 weeks and those whose second dose came at about 12 weeks were combined into one group, since spike-specific TCR depth and breadth did not differ between the two schedules. Enrollment into the trials was organized by age into subgroups of 18-55, 56-69 and 70-plus years, and those subgroups contained approximately 160, 26 and 62 TCR-sequenced participants, respectively. A total of about 240 trial participants underwent TCR sequencing, of whom 200 to 220 received two doses of AZD1222 and around 25 received two doses of the MenACWY control vaccine.

V is reduced by 4 bases and J by 7 bases, leaving a spacing of 11 bases between them. CDR1 and CDR2 (MRHNA, SNTAGT) derive from the germline V gene. Including the terminal cysteine and phenylalanine, the CDR3 comprises 13 residues. Just CDR3 DNA is preserved here, 39 bases in frame from base 1. Taken with the paper, the label for time point translates to: baseline before first vaccination. Vaccinee samples came from UK trials COV001 and COV002, including a single-blind randomized controlled phase 2/3 trial of AZD1222 (ChAdOx1 nCoV-19) in healthy adults. For TCRbeta chain sequencing, PBMC samples were collected from trial participants at day 0 and at day 28 after the second dose. Concerning this clone: There is no known antigen for this receptor. The sample holds no much larger clone one base away, and base qualities are not on file.

Broad study findings and their caveats: Participants were mostly white British and included more females than males, and it was suggested by the authors that clonal diversity may have been underestimated. The 56-69-year group was small, and its depth increase did not reach significance, likely because of low power. Reportedly, almost half of the unique spike-specific TCRs recognized epitopes lying outside the regions that are mutated in the B.1.351 and B.1.1.7 variants. CD4 TCRs associated with the vaccine covered the entire spike protein, and the dominant responses were in regions 160-218 and 743-854. Conclusions about previously exposed vaccinees are limited, since just 6 or 7 AZD1222 recipients were seropositive for SARS-CoV-2 at baseline. Spike-specific TCR breadth and depth rose significantly after two AZD1222 doses compared with day 0 and with MenACWY recipients. Because no day 14 peak-response samples were available, repertoires were characterized only after the peak T cell response.

The CDR3 regions of human TCRbeta chains were analyzed by immunosequencing. The study's own analysis went as follows. TCRs in the repertoires were compared against a reference library of SARS-CoV-2-specific TCRs that had been generated with the MIRA antigen-specificity platform. Breadth was defined as the fraction of unique TCRs that were SARS-CoV-2-associated. Depth was defined as the fraction of total T cells that were SARS-CoV-2-associated. Using the MIRA data, each spike-specific TCR was mapped to the spike region that the TCR reacts to and placed in a CD4 or CD8 class. Log10-transformed breadth and depth values were compared by one-way ANOVA with Sidak's multiple comparisons tests. TCRdb provides this immuneACCESS table in a form limited to in-frame rearrangements. Some clones are lacking; in checked studies, under half of them reflect an unresolved V gene, and why the rest are absent is not known. V, J and clone size reflect that table, while D and trimming were determined from the DNA. This sample comprises about 120,000 clones, approximately 84% of them detected only once. Of the sample, 6.5% to 9.5% is held by the ten largest clones.

The rearrangement combines TRBV6-4 with TRBJ1-5; a confident D gene designation cannot be given. The origin of this receptor is an adult in good health. Sample: peripheral blood, taken on day 0 of AZD1222 vaccination. The encoded CDR3 is CASSVDRTQPQHF. The nucleotide sequence reads as follows: TGTGCCAGCAGTGTCGACCGTACCCAGCCCCAGCATTTT.